The T cell receptor (beta chain) under discussion was sequenced for a study of immune evolution from preneoplasia to lung adenocarcinoma. Findings and caveats of the study: Highest clonality occurred in KRAS-mutant, not EGFR-mutant or double wild-type, nodules.

Germline loops: CDR1 MDHEN, CDR2 SYDVKM. V was trimmed by 10 bases and J by 4 bases, leaving 20 bases between them. The CDR3 has 15 residues. Only in-frame clones appear in the TCRdb table, and some are missing; sequencing was by immunoSEQ multiplex PCR. This table holds a few thousand clones, over 70% found once. About this clone: The antigen is undetermined.

Sequences were obtained from FFPE lung adenocarcinoma in situ tissue. This TCR derives from a person between 55 and 80 years old with lung adenocarcinoma. The chain uses TRBV28 and TRBJ2-1; D might be TRBD1 or TRBD2, each matching 5 bases. DNA for the CDR3: TGTGCCATCTGTGAGCCGGGTGGGGGTTACAATGAGCAGTTCTTC. Translated: CAICEPGGGYNEQFF.